A selection of T cell receptor beta chains follows, all from one sample in a study of neurological immune-mediated disorders. TCRdb re-called the 5' RACE reads with MiXCR, one entry per CDR3 protein. The profile shows tens of thousands of distinct CDR3 sequences, roughly 13% of them singletons. The material sequenced was PBMCs. The receptors shown here come from a woman aged 55 to 70 with HTLV-1-associated myelopathy (HAM/TSP). Both conserved end residues are trimmed from each CDR3. Size is omitted from some rows. Given values are once, few, many or a class for expanded clones.

size,V,CDR3
many,TRBV20-1,SANVDLVNTEAF
NA,TRBV4-1,ASSQDLGTNSYEQY
many,TRBV28,ASSLEHQKPYEQY
many,TRBV6-5,ASSYRTGGDTEAF
many,TRBV20-1,SARLQGPPPLYEQY
NA,TRBV30,AWRASRTGELF
many,TRBV5-1,ASTPREVSSEQY
many,TRBV5-5,ASSSRDRGYTGELF
few,TRBV6-5,ATLAGSNEQF
many,TRBV5-6,ASSWTGSYNSPLH